Reported below is one TCR beta chain. A much larger clone lies a single base off, so this may be a read error. The CDR3 runs to 13 residues. Germline lookup yields CDR1 SQVTM and CDR2 ANQGSEA. This specimen belongs to a study of tumor-infiltrating lymphocytes in primary liver carcinoma. Unsorted whole blood served as the source of blood RNA, and germline DNA was extracted as well. The investigators made TCR beta cDNA from about 500 ng total RNA, using a constant-region primer. Libraries for TCR beta were built through three nested multiplex PCR rounds, which together made up a slightly modified ARM-PCR procedure. Each of the first two PCR rounds ran approximately 9 cycles with TRBV1-TRBV30 forward and C-beta reverse primers. TCRdb redid the calling of the multiplex PCR reads with MiXCR, one entry per CDR3 protein. The sample carries a few hundred thousand distinct CDR3 sequences, around three fifths recorded once.

Sequenced sample: peripheral blood. This TCR was sampled from a woman aged 30 to 39 with primary liver carcinoma and hepatitis B virus infection. The chain is built from TRBV29-1 and TRBJ2-7, with TRBD1 matching over 9 bases. The CDR3 sequence: CSVATQGAYDQYF. The CDR3 region has the DNA TGCAGCGTGGCCACACAGGGGGCCTACGACCAGTACTTC.